The T cell receptor beta chain under discussion was sequenced for a study of blood T cell repertoires in COVID-19 (dated by TCRdb to 2018 to 2020). Describing the broader study: The collaborator samples originated in the United States, Italy and Spain and spanned the acute and convalescent phases of COVID-19. Nearly every sample came with metadata listing a de-identified subject ID, COVID-19 status, age in years and sex. Deeply sampled blood TCRbeta repertoires from subjects exposed to, actively infected with, or recovered from COVID-19 were included in the dataset. The samples were drawn from two sources: the first 160 participants of the ongoing ImmuneRACE study, and 1,254 subjects contributed by 6 global collaborators. The repertoires were made available in a free public database intended to serve as a resource for research on the immune response to SARS-CoV-2. Where available, HLA class I and class II types were obtained from metadata supplied by the sample provider rather than from assay-based typing. The prospective study material was composed of cDNA or gDNA derived from T cells, B-cell-depleted T cells, or PBMCs. Overall study outcomes, separate from this receptor: The quantity of clinical and demographic metadata differed by source and by participant and was supplied without curation.

Regarding this clone: The antigen it recognizes is unknown. It has no much larger one-base neighbor in the sample; base qualities were not kept.

CDR3 length: 14 amino acids, cysteine to phenylalanine. Of the read, only the CDR3 DNA is kept; its 42 bases are in frame from base 1. Compared with germline, V lacks 6 bases and J lacks 6 bases; bases without a gene match: 9. CDR1 and CDR2, per the germline V gene (reference sequence), are MNHEY and SMNVEV. Enrolling through a virtual design, the prospective study's participants ranged in age from about 18 to 89 years and lived across roughly 24 United States geographic areas. In the prospective study, participants were assigned to cohorts based on the clinical history participants reported in a screening survey and a study questionnaire. For ImmuneRACE Cohort 3, a participant was defined as recovered based on two consecutive negative NP/OP PCR tests, clearance by a healthcare professional, or resolution of symptoms. In the prospective study, mobile phlebotomists collected whole blood, serum and a nasopharyngeal or oropharyngeal swab from each participant. Prospective study participants could optionally give additional blood draws and questionnaires over an approximately 2-month period. Before DNA extraction, blood samples from the prospective study were shipped at room temperature or frozen.

TCRbeta CDR3 regions were amplified from genomic DNA by means of the immunoSEQ Assay, a bias-controlled multiplex PCR. The paper's data handling went like this. The number of nucleated cells in each sample was estimated from the amplification of reference gene primers within the assay. Sequence reads were collapsed and filtered to measure the absolute abundance of every unique TCRbeta CDR3 rearrangement. For each sample, productive Simpson clonality was calculated as the square root of Simpson's diversity index over productive rearrangements. Held by TCRdb, this immuneACCESS table contains in-frame sequences only and omits some clones. Under half of the omission traces to an unresolved V gene where checked; the cause of the rest is unknown. Clonal size and the V and J genes are those of that table, whereas D and trimming came from the DNA. The sample includes a few hundred thousand clones, with roughly 85% observed a single time. The ten biggest clones cover 2.2% of the sample.

The source of this sequence is a man aged 30 to 45 who had recovered from COVID-19. The chain employs TRBV27 and TRBJ1-2, with TRBD1 matching 8 junction bases. The sample taken for sequencing was PBMCs or T cells enriched from blood (not recorded which). The CDR3 amino acid sequence is: CASRFRGLFNGYTF. The DNA sequence is given as TGTGCCAGCAGGTTCAGGGGGCTATTCAATGGCTACACCTTC.